A selection of T cell receptor beta chains follows, all from one sample in a study of T cell repertoires in cytomegalovirus infection. Antigens of these TCRs are unknown. TCRdb reprocessed the reads with MiXCR, giving one entry per CDR3 protein. This sample has 40,000 to 55,000 distinct CDR3 sequences, with roughly 20% found just once. Sample: CD8+ T cells from cultured PBMCs, taken from culture after CMV antigen stimulation. Receptors were obtained from a human donor in good health (CMV status not recorded). Some clones in this sample may be carry-over from other donors' samples. The CDR3 runs from the conserved cysteine through the conserved F or W. Each record gives: V gene, CDR3 length, J gene, CDR3 protein.

>TRBV7-9|16|TRBJ2-1
CASSSNWDSSYNEQFF
>TRBV4-3|13|TRBJ2-5
CASSHQRGADQYF
>TRBV5-6|18|TRBJ2-1
CASSSRLAGGPDYNEQFF
>TRBV5-6|16|TRBJ2-1
CASSPTGLAGTLEQFF
>TRBV12-3/TRBV12-4|13|TRBJ2-2
CASSLEGAGELFF
>TRBV9|16|TRBJ1-1
CASSVRDTGFETEAFF
>TRBV9|13|TRBJ1-2
CASTLGQGSGYTF
>TRBV11-2|14|TRBJ2-1
CASSPEGEGYEQFF
>TRBV6-1|10|TRBJ2-1
CASSDYEQFF
>TRBV19|13|TRBJ2-1
CASTWAGGLEQFF
>TRBV7-2|16|TRBJ2-5
CASSLWTSGGEETQYF
>TRBV7-9|11|TRBJ1-5
CASSLGSSQHF
>TRBV2|15|TRBJ2-3
CASHRRTGDTDTQYF
>TRBV7-2|15|TRBJ2-5
CASSPSPGLQETQYF
>TRBV7-9|13|TRBJ1-4
CASTLGSNEKLFF
>TRBV7-9|14|TRBJ2-7
CASSLGQAPYEQYF
>TRBV27|15|TRBJ2-7
CASSLDSGGGNEQYF
>TRBV15|15|TRBJ1-1
CATSRVRGLGTEAFF
>TRBV7-9|16|TRBJ2-1
CASSGTGIVRLNEQFF
>TRBV7-2|15|TRBJ2-7
CASSLEAGASYEQYF
>TRBV19|13|TRBJ1-1
CASSIQGNTEAFF